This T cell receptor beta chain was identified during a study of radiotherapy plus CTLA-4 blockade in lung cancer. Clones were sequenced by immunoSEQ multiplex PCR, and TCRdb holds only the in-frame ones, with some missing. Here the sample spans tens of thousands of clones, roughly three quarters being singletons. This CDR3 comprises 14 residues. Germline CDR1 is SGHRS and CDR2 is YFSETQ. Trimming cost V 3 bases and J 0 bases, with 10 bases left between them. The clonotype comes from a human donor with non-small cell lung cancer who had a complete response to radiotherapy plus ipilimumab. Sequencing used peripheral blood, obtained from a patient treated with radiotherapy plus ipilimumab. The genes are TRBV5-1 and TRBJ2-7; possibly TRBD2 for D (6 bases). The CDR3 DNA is TGCGCCAGCAGCTGGAGGGCCAGCTCCTACGAGCAGTACTTC. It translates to CASSWRASSYEQYF.